Below, one TCR beta chain is given with its context. Its antigen is still unknown. There are no base qualities to consult, and no much larger clone falls within one base. Using the deep immunoSEQ assay, TCR CDR3 regions were amplified from genomic DNA by multiplex PCR. Extracted genomic DNA from each cell subset was spread evenly across all wells of several immunoSEQ 96-well plates, with each plate serving as a replicate. For sorted subsets, 200 to 250 ng of genomic DNA, equivalent to about 30,000 T cell genomes, went into each replicate PCR. The purified libraries were quantified using a Qubit 3.0 fluorometer, sized with a Bioanalyzer 2100, and then quantified again using the KAPA Library Quantification kit. Every immunoSEQ 96-well plate was sequenced on a separate single-read 150-cycle Illumina NextSeq 550 flow cell. On the study's bioinformatics: Because only junctional sequences without quality scores were contained in the immunoSEQ output, filtering matching that applied to full-length reads could not be performed. To assign V/J genes and CDR3, sequences were annotated against IMGT germline references using PyIR, a Python wrapper for IgBLAST v1.9. Reads with weak V/J assignments (E-value above 1e-6), missing CDR3, stop codons, out-of-frame junctions, or ambiguous translated residues were removed. V3J clonotypes were defined as sequences sharing an identical inferred V gene, J gene, and CDR3 amino acid sequence. To compute the percentage overlap between repertoires, the number of shared unique clonotypes was divided by the size of the smaller repertoire. Repertoire richness was assessed with RTK rarefaction, the Chao1 estimator, and Recon v2.1 estimates of unobserved clonotypes. For all TCRbeta clonotypes obtained by the gDNA method from several donors, generation probabilities were computed with OLGA. Held by TCRdb, this immuneACCESS table contains in-frame sequences only and omits some clones. Under half of the omission traces to an unresolved V gene where checked; the cause of the rest is unknown. V and J calls and clone size come straight from that table; D and trimming were deduced from the DNA. For this sample the table gives more than 2,000,000 clones, of which around 90% were detected only once. The ten top clones hold more than 0.12% of the sample.

The data are from a study of shared clonotypes between healthy human individuals (dated by TCRdb to 2018 to 2020). With regard to the full study: The cohort comprised two women and three men aged 18 to 49 years. For each donor, three plates each were used for CD4 naive and CD4 memory, two plates were used for CD8 naive, and one plate was used for CD8 memory. Blood TCR repertoires of about 5 healthy adults were deeply sequenced to estimate repertoire size and the extent of clonotype sharing between individuals. To increase sequencing depth and limit assay-specific biases, TCR repertoire library preparation and sequencing were carried out by different laboratories using diverse techniques. Between about 0.94 and 8.9 billion PBMCs per donor were obtained by leukapheresis. Broader findings and caveats from the paper: Pairwise subsampling led to the expectation that sequencing depth would affect the degree of clonotype sharing among donors. Naive subsets generally had larger estimated clonotype richness than memory subsets did. Because the study included a small number of donors, the genetic and exposure-history diversity represented was limited. Incomplete sequencing was indicated by rarefaction of sorted-subset datasets, despite the large sequencing depth. Sampling was restricted to blood, and TCR repertoires in tissues likely differ from the TCR repertoires found in blood. Clonotypes shared by all four sorted-subset donors showed higher generation probabilities than non-shared clonotypes. Across four donors, about 5.2% of naive CD4, 3.5% of naive CD8, 2.3% of memory CD4, and under 0.45% of memory CD8 clonotypes were shared.

Healthy HIV-negative adults with no recently reported acute infections or vaccinations were included as donors. Every donor was a Caucasian adult living in Nashville, Tennessee, USA. CD4+ T cells were enriched through magnetic negative selection, after which naive cells were positively selected on CD45RA and the remaining negative fraction served as the memory subset. Blood was collected by leukapheresis, and PBMCs were isolated by Ficoll-Histopaque density gradient centrifugation and then cryopreserved in liquid nitrogen vapor phase. Analytical flow cytometry was used to check the purity and quantity of each magnetically sorted T cell population. Genomic DNA was isolated from each sorted fraction and quantified by UV absorbance on a Nanodrop 2000c. CDR1 SGHDT and CDR2 YYEEEE are derived from the germline V gene. V and J are trimmed by 7 bases and 2 bases, and the gene matches miss 13 bases of the junction. Taken from cysteine to phenylalanine, the CDR3 has 17 residues. CDR3 DNA only is kept here, 51 bases in frame from base 1.

The rearranged segments are TRBV5-6 and TRBJ2-1, with 9 bases matching TRBD2. Sequenced input: naive CD4+ T cells sorted from blood. The meaning of the sample's cell subset or site label: CD45RA+ positively selected. This TCR was sampled from a man aged 18 to 29 in good health. The DNA sequence is TGTGCCAGCCTCCTGGGGTTGGCGGGGGGGCCCTACAATGAGCAGTTCTTC. This gives the protein CASLLGLAGGPYNEQFF. Full variable domain (CDR3 extended with the reference TRBV5-6 and TRBJ2-1 proteins): DAGVTQSPTHLIKTRGQQVTLRCSPKSGHDTVSWYQQALGQGPQFIFQYYEEEERQRGNFPDRFSGHQFPNYSSELNVNALLLGDSALYLCASLLGLAGGPYNEQFFGPGTRLTVL.